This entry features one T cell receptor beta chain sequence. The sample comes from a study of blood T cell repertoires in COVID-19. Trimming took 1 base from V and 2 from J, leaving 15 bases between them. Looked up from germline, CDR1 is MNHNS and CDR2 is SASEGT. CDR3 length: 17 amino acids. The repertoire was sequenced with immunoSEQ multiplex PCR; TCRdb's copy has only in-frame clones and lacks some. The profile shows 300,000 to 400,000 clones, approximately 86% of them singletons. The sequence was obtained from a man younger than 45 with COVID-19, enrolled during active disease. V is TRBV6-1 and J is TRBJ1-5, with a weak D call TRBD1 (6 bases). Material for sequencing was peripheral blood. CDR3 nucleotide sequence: TGTGCCAGCAGTGAAGAACAACAGGGCCTTGGCAATCAGCCCCAGCATTTT. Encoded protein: CASSEEQQGLGNQPQHF.